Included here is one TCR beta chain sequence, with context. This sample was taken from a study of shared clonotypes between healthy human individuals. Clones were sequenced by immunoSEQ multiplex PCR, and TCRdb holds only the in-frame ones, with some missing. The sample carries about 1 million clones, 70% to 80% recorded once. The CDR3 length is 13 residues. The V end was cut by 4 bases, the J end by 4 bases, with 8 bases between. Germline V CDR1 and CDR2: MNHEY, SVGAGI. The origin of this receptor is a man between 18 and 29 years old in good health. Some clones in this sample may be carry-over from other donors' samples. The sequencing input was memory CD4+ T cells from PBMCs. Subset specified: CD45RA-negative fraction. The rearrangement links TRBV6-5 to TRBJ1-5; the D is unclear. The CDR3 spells CASSLQMNQPQHF. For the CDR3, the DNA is TGTGCCAGCAGTTTACAGATGAATCAGCCCCAGCATTTT.